This T cell receptor (beta chain) was identified in a study of T cell changes during pregnancy in multiple sclerosis (dated by TCRdb to the late 2010s). With regard to the full study: The study looked at changes in the T cell repertoire across pregnancy in women with multiple sclerosis.

In the case of this clone: Its antigen is not yet known. No much larger clone exists at a distance of one base, and base qualities are not known.

CDR1 and CDR2 are read off the germline V gene as SGHRS and YFSETQ. The CDR3 holds 15 amino acids from the cysteine to the phenylalanine. Of the read, only the CDR3 DNA is kept; its 45 bases are in frame from base 1. Trimming leaves V shorter by 3 bases and J shorter by 3 bases, with the junction holding 2 bases beyond the gene matches. To prepare the library, the immunoSEQ multiplex PCR assay was applied. TCRdb obtained this table from immuneACCESS and retained in-frame rearrangements with V and J assigned. These tables miss some clones; where compared with another copy, unresolved V genes account for less than half of the shortfall, and the remainder is unexplained. The sample table holds 39,000 or so clones, of which 75% to 95% were seen once. The top ten hold about an eighth of the sample.

The V and J segments used are TRBV5-1 and TRBJ2-2, with 10 bases in between that match TRBD2. The sample in question was CD8+ T cells from peripheral blood mononuclear cells, obtained after pregnancy. The clonotype originates from a female donor with multiple sclerosis, enrolled in a pregnancy study. Here is the DNA: TGCGCCAGCAGCTCGCTAGCGGGGGACACCGGGGAGCTGTTTTTT. It specifies CASSSLAGDTGELFF.